These T cell receptor beta chains were read from a single sample in a study of radiotherapy plus CTLA-4 blockade in lung cancer. Assay used: immunoSEQ multiplex PCR; TCRdb lists only in-frame clones, some missing. The table includes about 120,000 clones, 85% to 90% detected once. The sequencing here drew on peripheral blood, taken from a patient treated with radiotherapy plus ipilimumab. These receptors all stem from a human donor with non-small cell lung cancer that progressed on radiotherapy plus ipilimumab. The CDR3 runs from the conserved cysteine through the conserved F or W. A D gene is named only where the DNA matches it firmly.

D: TRBD1
J: TRBJ1-2
V: TRBV30
CDR3: CAWSSGQGGIYGYTF

D: TRBD2
J: TRBJ2-2
V: TRBV30
CDR3: CAWSVRRGRYTGELFF

D: TRBD2
J: TRBJ2-1
V: TRBV7-9
CDR3: CASSSTSGNNEQFF

D: TRBD2
J: TRBJ2-7
V: TRBV19
CDR3: CASSLGTSGTYEQYF

D: TRBD2
J: TRBJ2-3
V: TRBV19
CDR3: CASSIAGRGDTQYF

D: NA
J: TRBJ2-7
V: TRBV5-1
CDR3: CASSQGTSTSSEQYF

D: TRBD2
J: TRBJ2-5
V: TRBV5-1
CDR3: CASSHRLASLQETQYF

D: NA
J: TRBJ1-4
V: TRBV5-1
CDR3: CASSFGSRGEKLFF

D: NA
J: TRBJ1-6
V: TRBV5-6
CDR3: CASSLPGTSPLHF

D: TRBD2
J: TRBJ2-3
V: TRBV10-3
CDR3: CAISLAGGDTQYF

D: TRBD2
J: TRBJ2-1
V: TRBV5-1
CDR3: CASSLVLADHNEQFF

D: TRBD1
J: TRBJ2-5
V: TRBV7-3
CDR3: CASSLDRDETQYF

D: NA
J: TRBJ2-1
V: TRBV7-9
CDR3: CASSLAGGATWEQFF

D: TRBD2
J: TRBJ2-5
V: TRBV5-1
CDR3: CASSLVAGNPTQQYF

D: NA
J: TRBJ2-5
V: TRBV29-1
CDR3: CSVEGGMGSRETQYF

D: NA
J: TRBJ1-2
V: TRBV21-1
CDR3: CASITFRQTNYGYTF

D: TRBD1
J: TRBJ1-2
V: TRBV5-1
CDR3: CASSAGQGSVGGYTF

D: NA
J: TRBJ1-4
V: TRBV6-6
CDR3: CASSRPTLGYEKLFF

D: NA
J: TRBJ2-7
V: TRBV6-5
CDR3: CASSYGRDYEQYF

D: NA
J: TRBJ2-7
V: TRBV15
CDR3: CATSRGLAYEQYF

D: TRBD2
J: TRBJ2-1
V: TRBV18
CDR3: CASSPRGGSYNEQFF

D: NA
J: TRBJ1-2
V: TRBV5-3
CDR3: CARSLFGDGYTF

D: NA
J: TRBJ2-7
V: TRBV19
CDR3: CASSNLGYGYEQYF

D: NA
J: TRBJ1-2
V: TRBV5-1
CDR3: CASRQEGERGYTF

D: NA
J: TRBJ1-1
V: TRBV9
CDR3: CASSEVVNTEAFF

D: TRBD2
J: TRBJ2-4
V: TRBV27
CDR3: CASSPSTGTSNIQYF

D: NA
J: TRBJ2-5
V: TRBV4-1
CDR3: CASSQDGGMRGQETQYF

D: NA
J: TRBJ1-1
V: TRBV6-1
CDR3: CASGAGTNTEAFF

D: TRBD2
J: TRBJ2-7
V: TRBV6-6
CDR3: CASTRGGLTYEQYF

D: NA
J: TRBJ2-2
V: TRBV30
CDR3: CAWELQDSNTGELFF

D: NA
J: TRBJ1-5
V: TRBV30
CDR3: CAAKAAGYNQPQHF

D: TRBD1
J: TRBJ1-1
V: TRBV5-1
CDR3: CASSPTGGAPEAFF

D: NA
J: TRBJ1-4
V: TRBV5-6
CDR3: CASSNYRLSTNEKLFF

D: TRBD1
J: TRBJ1-2
V: TRBV12-5
CDR3: CASGPKTGVAYGYTF

D: NA
J: TRBJ1-3
V: TRBV6-1
CDR3: CASSLGAFSGNTIYF

D: NA
J: TRBJ2-1
V: TRBV7-6
CDR3: CASSPTYYNEQFF

D: TRBD1
J: TRBJ1-2
V: TRBV5-1
CDR3: CASSVQGKDYGYTF

D: NA
J: TRBJ1-2
V: TRBV6-5
CDR3: CASSRPQGVGYTF

D: TRBD2
J: TRBJ2-3
V: TRBV10-2
CDR3: CASSSRTSGRSDTQYF

D: TRBD1
J: TRBJ1-2
V: TRBV18
CDR3: CASSFGQGSTYGYTF

D: NA
J: TRBJ1-5
V: TRBV2
CDR3: CASSVGSGGAGNQPQHF

D: TRBD1
J: TRBJ1-3
V: TRBV6-1
CDR3: CASSEFYGTVLGNTIYF

D: TRBD2
J: TRBJ2-7
V: TRBV4-1
CDR3: CASSPTSVPAYEQYF

D: TRBD1
J: TRBJ1-1
V: TRBV6-1
CDR3: CASSAWGQGAKTTEAFF

D: TRBD2
J: TRBJ2-1
V: TRBV5-1
CDR3: CASSEGTSGSNEQFF

D: TRBD1
J: TRBJ2-6
V: TRBV6-5
CDR3: CASSYQGAGGANVLTF

D: NA
J: TRBJ2-5
V: TRBV5-1
CDR3: CASSPDGTPPRVEQYF

D: NA
J: TRBJ2-2
V: TRBV5-8
CDR3: CASSLGTNTGELFF

D: TRBD2
J: TRBJ2-1
V: TRBV5-1
CDR3: CASSLGLAGGYGYNEQFF